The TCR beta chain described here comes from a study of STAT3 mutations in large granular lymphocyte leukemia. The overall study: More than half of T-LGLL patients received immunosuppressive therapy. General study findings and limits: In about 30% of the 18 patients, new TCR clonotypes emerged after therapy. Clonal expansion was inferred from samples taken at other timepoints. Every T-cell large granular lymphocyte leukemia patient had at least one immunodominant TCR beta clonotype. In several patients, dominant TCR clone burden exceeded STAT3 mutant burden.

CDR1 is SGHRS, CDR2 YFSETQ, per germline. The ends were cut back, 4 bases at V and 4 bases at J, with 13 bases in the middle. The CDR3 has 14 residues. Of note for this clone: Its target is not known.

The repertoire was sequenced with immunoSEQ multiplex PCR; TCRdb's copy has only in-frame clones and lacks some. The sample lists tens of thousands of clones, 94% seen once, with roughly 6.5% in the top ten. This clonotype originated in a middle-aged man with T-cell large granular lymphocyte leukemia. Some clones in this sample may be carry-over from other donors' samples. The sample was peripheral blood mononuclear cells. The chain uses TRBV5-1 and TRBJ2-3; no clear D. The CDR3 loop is CASSLPIGADTQYF. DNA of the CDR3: TGCGCCAGCAGCCTTCCCATTGGTGCAGATACGCAGTATTTT. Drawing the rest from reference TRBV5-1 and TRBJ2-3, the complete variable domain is KAGVTQTPRYLIKTRGQQVTLSCSPISGHRSVSWYQQTPGQGLQFLFEYFSETQRNKGNFPGRFSGRQFSNSRSEMNVSTLELGDSALYLCASSLPIGADTQYFGPGTRLTVL.